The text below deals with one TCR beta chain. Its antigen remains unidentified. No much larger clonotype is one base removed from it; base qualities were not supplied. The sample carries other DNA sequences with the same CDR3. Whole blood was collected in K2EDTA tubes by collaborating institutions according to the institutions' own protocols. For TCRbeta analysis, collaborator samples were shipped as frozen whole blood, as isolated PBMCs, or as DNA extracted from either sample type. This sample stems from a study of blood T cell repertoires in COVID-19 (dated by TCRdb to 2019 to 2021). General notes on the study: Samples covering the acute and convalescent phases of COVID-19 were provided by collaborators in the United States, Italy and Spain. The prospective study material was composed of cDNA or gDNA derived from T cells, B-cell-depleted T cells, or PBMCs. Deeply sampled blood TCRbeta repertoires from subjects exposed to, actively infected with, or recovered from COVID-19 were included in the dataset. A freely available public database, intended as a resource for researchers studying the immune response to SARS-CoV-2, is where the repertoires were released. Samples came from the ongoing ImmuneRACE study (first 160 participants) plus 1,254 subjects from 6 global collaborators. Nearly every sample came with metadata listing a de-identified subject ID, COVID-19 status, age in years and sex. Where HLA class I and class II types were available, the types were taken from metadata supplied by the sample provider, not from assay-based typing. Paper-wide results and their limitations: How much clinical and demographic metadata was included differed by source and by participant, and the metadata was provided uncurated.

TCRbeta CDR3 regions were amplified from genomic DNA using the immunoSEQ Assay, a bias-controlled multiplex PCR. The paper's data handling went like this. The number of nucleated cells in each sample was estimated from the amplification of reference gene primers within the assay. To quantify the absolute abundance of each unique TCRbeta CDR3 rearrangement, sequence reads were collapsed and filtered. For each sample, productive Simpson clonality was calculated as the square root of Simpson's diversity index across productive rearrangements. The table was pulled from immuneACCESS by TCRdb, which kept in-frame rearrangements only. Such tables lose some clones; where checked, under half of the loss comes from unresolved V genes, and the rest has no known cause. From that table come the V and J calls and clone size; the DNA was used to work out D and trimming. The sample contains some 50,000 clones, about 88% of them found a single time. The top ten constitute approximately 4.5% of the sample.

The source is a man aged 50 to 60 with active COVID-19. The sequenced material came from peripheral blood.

The encoded CDR3 is CASSLRGYNEQFF. The DNA sequence reads TGTGCCAGCAGTTTACGGGGGTACAATGAGCAGTTCTTC. The V gene is TRBV27 and the J gene is TRBJ2-1; matching of 6 bases hints at TRBD2 as the D gene. V and J lose 2 bases and 4 bases, and a span of 6 bases separates them. The germline V gene (reference sequence) provides CDR1 MNHEY and CDR2 SMNVEV. Including cysteine and phenylalanine, the CDR3 has 13 amino acids. Only the CDR3 DNA stays, 39 bases, in frame from base 1.